Shown below are 27 T cell receptor beta chains from a single sample sequenced in a study of T-cell memory formation after mild COVID-19. TCRdb re-called the 5' RACE reads with MiXCR, one entry per CDR3 protein. The repertoire holds 100,000 to 130,000 distinct CDR3 sequences, with around an eighth as singletons. The sequencing sample was made of PBMCs or a T cell subset sorted from them (not recorded which). The receptor source for this set is a man in his late teens or twenties who had mild COVID-19 (a few samples of this study predate the infection). Cell type and time point are not known.

This rearrangement joins TRBV6-6 to TRBJ2-7; 9 nucleotides agree with TRBD2. After removal of 6 bases from V and 5 bases from J, the junction contained 8 bases not matched to a gene. The CDR3 runs to 14 residues. Germline CDR1 MNHNY, CDR2 SVGAGI (reference sequence). Here the CDR3 reads CASRAGTSRNEQYV. As DNA, the CDR3 is TGTGCCAGCAGGGCCGGGACTAGCAGAAACGAGCAGTACGTC.

The chain uses TRBV5-6 and TRBJ1-1, with unresolved D. V lost 6 bases, J lost 0 bases, and 12 bases lay in between. CDR3 length: 14 residues. Germline assignment: CDR1 SGHDT and CDR2 YYEEEE. The CDR3 nucleotides are TGTGCCAGCACCCCGGGAACGTTGAACACTGAAGCTTTCTTT. It is translated as CASTPGTLNTEAFF.

The chain employs TRBV20-1 and TRBJ2-1; 8 positions match TRBD2. Germline assignment: CDR1 DFQATT and CDR2 SNEGSKA (reference sequence). The CDR3 runs 15 residues. Unmatched junction bases numbered 5, after V lost 0 bases and J lost 4 bases. CDR3: CSARDPRGGYNEQFF. The DNA of the CDR3 is TGCAGTGCTAGAGATCCTCGCGGGGGGTACAATGAGCAGTTCTTC.

This clonotype was detected a few times. V and J are TRBV5-1 and TRBJ2-5, with 7 bases lining up with TRBD2. Trimming removed 0 bases from V and 0 bases from J; junction bases left unmatched: 5. The CDR3 runs 16 residues. Germline V lookup: CDR1 SGHRS, CDR2 YFSETQ. As DNA, the CDR3 is TGCGCCAGCAGCTTGGTAGCTAGCGGAAACCAAGAGACCCAGTACTTC. It specifies CASSLVASGNQETQYF.

This chain joins TRBV12-3 or TRBV12-4 and TRBJ1-5; no reliable D call. CDR3 length: 14 amino acids. V was trimmed by 3 bases and J by 6 bases, leaving 12 bases between them. CDR3 region: CASSLAQFGQPQHF. CDR3 DNA sequence: TGTGCCAGCAGTTTGGCGCAGTTTGGTCAGCCCCAGCATTTT.

This clonotype was observed a handful of times. The chain links TRBV6-5 to TRBJ2-2; D possibly corresponds to TRBD2 (6 bases). V lost 4 bases and J lost 16, with 16 bases in between. The CDR3 has 12 residues. Germline lookup yields CDR1 MNHEY and CDR2 SVGAGI. The CDR3: CASSSPAGGWFF. For the CDR3, the DNA is TGTGCCAGCAGTTCCCCGGCTGGAGGGTGGTTTTTT.

This clonotype was seen at least ten times. V is TRBV27 and J is TRBJ2-7; D is perhaps TRBD2 (6 bases). Trimming removed 4 bases from V and 3 bases from J, with 16 bases in between. The CDR3 runs 15 residues. Germline CDR1 is MNHEY and CDR2 is SMNVEV (reference sequence). CDR3 in amino acids: CASSSSGTGDYEQYF. The CDR3 DNA is TGTGCCAGCAGTTCGTCCGGGACGGGAGACTACGAGCAGTACTTC.

This clonotype showed up just a few times. The V and J genes are TRBV12-3 or TRBV12-4 and TRBJ2-2, with 9 bases aligning to TRBD1. The V segment lost 5 bases and the J segment 7 bases; nucleotides outside the gene matches: 8. The CDR3 is 15 residues long. Written as DNA, the CDR3 is TGTGCCAGCAGTAGAGGGGACAGGGAAGACGGGGAGCTGTTTTTT. As protein: CASSRGDREDGELFF.

The J gene is TRBJ2-3, the V gene TRBV9, with 7 bases that match TRBD1. Germline V gives CDR1 SGDLS, CDR2 YYNGEE. V was clipped by 4 bases and J by 3 bases; unmatched bases: 14. The CDR3 spans 17 residues. The CDR3 nucleotides read TGTGCCAGCAGCCCGAGGGAGCAGGGGGAGTGGACAGATACGCAGTATTTT. Protein sequence: CASSPREQGEWTDTQYF.

The chain is built from TRBV14 and TRBJ1-3; 9 bases agree with TRBD1. The J segment lost 4 bases and the V segment lost 2 bases, leaving 6 bases of the junction unmatched. CDR3 size: 16 residues. The germline CDR1 and CDR2 sequences are SGHDN and FVKESK. CDR3 nucleotides: TGTGCCAGCAGCCAAAAATACAGGGGGCGAGGAAACACCATATATTTT. Protein sequence: CASSQKYRGRGNTIYF.

The J gene is TRBJ2-7, the V gene TRBV10-3, with a weak D call TRBD2 (6 bases). The ends were cut back, 2 bases at V and 3 bases at J, with 11 bases in the middle. The CDR3 is made up of 14 amino acids. Germline V lookup: CDR1 ENHRY, CDR2 SYGVKD. The CDR3 here is CAISEGGIIYEQYV. DNA for the CDR3: TGTGCCATCAGTGAGGGGGGGATTATCTACGAGCAGTACGTC.

This clonotype occurred many times. The V call is TRBV11-2, the J call TRBJ2-7; 11 bases are shared with TRBD2. The CDR3 has 15 amino acids. Trimming at V came to 2 bases and at J to 4 bases, leaving 4 bases not matched to a gene. CDR1 and CDR2 from the germline V gene are SGHAT and FQNNGV. The DNA for the CDR3 is TGTGCCAGCAGCTTACTAGCGGGGGGCACTTACGAGCAGTACTTC. Its protein is CASSLLAGGTYEQYF.

The genes are TRBV9 and TRBJ2-3, with D perhaps TRBD2 (6 bases). Trimming stripped 3 bases from V and 0 bases from J, with 14 bases between. Germline V lookup: CDR1 SGDLS, CDR2 YYNGEE. The CDR3 length is 16 residues. This chain's CDR3 is CASSAGDFDSTDTQYF. The CDR3 region has the DNA TGTGCCAGCAGCGCGGGGGACTTTGATAGCACAGATACGCAGTATTTT.

This clonotype turned up a few times. This chain joins TRBV4-1 and TRBJ1-5; the match to TRBD1 covers 9 bases. Trimming removed 4 bases from V and 4 bases from J; junction bases left unmatched: 5. This CDR3 comprises 15 residues. Germline V gene data show CDR1 as MGHRA and CDR2 as YSYEKL. In nucleotides, the CDR3 is TGCGCCAGCAGCCCTTTCGACAGGGGGAATCAGCCCCAGCATTTT. Protein product: CASSPFDRGNQPQHF.

This clonotype was counted only a few times. The V call is TRBV9, the J call TRBJ2-3, with D perhaps TRBD2 (6 bases). CDR1 is SGDLS and CDR2 is YYNGEE in the germline V gene. With 0 bases removed from V and 6 bases from J, the gap between germline ends came to 11 bases. The CDR3 runs to 14 residues. CDR3 sequence reads: CASSVEWGVDTQYF. The CDR3 bases are TGTGCCAGCAGCGTAGAGTGGGGGGTGGATACGCAGTATTTT.

This clonotype showed up just a few times. The rearrangement joins TRBV6-5 to TRBJ2-5; a weak D match, TRBD2 (6 bases). Germline V gives CDR1 MNHEY, CDR2 SVGAGI. The CDR3 totals 16 residues. The germline V and J ends were trimmed by 2 bases and 1 base, with 14 bases remaining between them. CDR3 DNA sequence: TGTGCCAGCAGTTACCGGGGGAAGATATTCCAAGAGACCCAGTACTTC. This sequence encodes CASSYRGKIFQETQYF.

This clonotype was seen many times. V and J are TRBV29-1 and TRBJ1-1, with a possible D match to TRBD1 (6 bases). The germline V and J ends were trimmed by 6 bases and 5 bases, with 13 bases remaining between them. The CDR3 runs to 12 residues. Looked up from germline, CDR1 is SQVTM and CDR2 is ANQGSEA. In DNA form, the CDR3 reads TGCAGCGTGATGGACAGAGAAACTGAAGCTTTCTTT. Translated, it gives CSVMDRETEAFF.

In this sample, this clonotype turned up many times. The chain links TRBV7-9 to TRBJ2-1; 9 bases fit TRBD2. The CDR3 contains 18 residues. After removal of 4 bases from V and 0 bases from J, the junction contained 10 bases not matched to a gene. The germline gives CDR1 SEHNR, CDR2 FQNEAQ (reference sequence). The CDR3 bases are TGTGCCAGCAGCTCAGCCGGGGCTAGCGGGGCCTCCTACAATGAGCAGTTCTTC. It codes for CASSSAGASGASYNEQFF.

This clonotype was found many times. The genes are TRBV7-6 and TRBJ2-1; 9 bases are a match to TRBD2. CDR3 length: 16 residues. The germline CDR1 and CDR2 sequences are SGHVS and FNYEAQ. Trimming at V came to 0 bases and at J to 8 bases, leaving 8 bases not matched to a gene. This CDR3 is CASSLAVLAGRDEQFF. The CDR3, as DNA: TGTGCCAGCAGCTTAGCAGTCCTAGCGGGGCGGGATGAGCAGTTCTTC.

The CDR3 nucleotides are TGTGCCATCAGGGAGGACCGAGCTAACTATGGCTACACCTTC. This encodes CAIREDRANYGYTF. The chain uses TRBV10-3 and TRBJ1-2; D unclear. This CDR3 comprises 14 residues. Trimming cost V 6 bases and J 0 bases, with 11 bases left between them. CDR1 and CDR2 from the germline V gene are ENHRY and SYGVKD.

This chain uses TRBV19 with TRBJ2-3, with TRBD2 matching 9 bases. V was clipped by 7 bases and J by 10 bases; unmatched bases: 15. CDR1 and CDR2 from the germline V gene are LNHDA and SQIVND (reference sequence). CDR3 length equals 15 residues. The CDR3 nucleotides read TGTGCCAGTATTAATCGAGGCGGGGGGGCCTATGCGCAGTATTTT. Amino acids: CASINRGGGAYAQYF.

This chain uses TRBV4-1 with TRBJ2-7; 7 bases are a match to TRBD1. This CDR3 is built from 15 residues. After removal of 1 base from V and 2 bases from J, the junction contained 5 bases not matched to a gene. CDR1 and CDR2 (germline): MGHRA, YSYEKL. The CDR3 here is CASSQVPTGTYEQYV. DNA of the CDR3: TGCGCCAGCAGCCAAGTTCCGACAGGGACCTACGAGCAGTACGTC.

The chain combines TRBV7-6 with TRBJ2-1; D might be TRBD2 (7 bases). Trimming shortened V by 5 bases and J by 2 bases, and 16 bases separated the two germline ends. Germline assignment: CDR1 SGHVS and CDR2 FNYEAQ. The length of the CDR3 is 16 residues. CDR3 region: CASSLQEGGAYNEQFF. Written as DNA, the CDR3 is TGTGCCAGCAGCCTCCAAGAGGGGGGGGCCTACAATGAGCAGTTCTTC.

The J gene is TRBJ2-3, the V gene TRBV10-3; 8 bases align to TRBD2. The CDR3 runs 13 residues. Germline V gene sequence: CDR1 ENHRY, CDR2 SYGVKD. V gave up 5 bases and J gave up 12 bases; unmatched junction bases: 10. This chain's CDR3 is CAISPEITSGQYF. The DNA of the CDR3 is TGTGCCATCAGTCCTGAGATCACTAGCGGACAGTATTTT.

This clonotype was counted a few times. The chain combines TRBV28 with TRBJ1-5; D ambiguous. From germline, CDR1 is MDHEN and CDR2 SYDVKM. This CDR3 is built from 15 residues. V was clipped by 2 bases and J by 0 bases, with 8 bases between them. CDR3 sequence (DNA): TGTGCCAGCAGTTTAGGGCGACTTAGCAATCAGCCCCAGCATTTT. It codes for CASSLGRLSNQPQHF. Complete variable domain (other parts from reference TRBV28 and TRBJ1-5): DVKVTQSSRYLVKRTGEKVFLECVQDMDHENMFWYRQDPGLGLRLIYFSYDVKMKEKGDIPEGYSVSREKKERFSLILESASTNQTSMYLCASSLGRLSNQPQHFGDGTRLSIL.

The gene calls are TRBV29-1 and TRBJ1-1; D is perhaps TRBD1 (5 bases). CDR3 length: 14 amino acids. CDR1 is SQVTM and CDR2 is ANQGSEA in the germline V gene. Trimming removed 7 bases from V and 0 bases from J, with 15 bases in between. CDR3 in DNA: TGCAGCGGATGGGCCGGGACTGTGAACACTGAAGCTTTCTTT. This sequence encodes CSGWAGTVNTEAFF.

The chain has TRBV7-6 and TRBJ1-1; possible D gene TRBD1, 5 bases. Germline V gene data show CDR1 as SGHVS and CDR2 as FNYEAQ. V lost 4 bases and J 4 bases, leaving 19 bases between the germline ends. This CDR3 spans 16 amino acids. DNA of the CDR3: TGTGCCAGCAGCTATAGGGGACCCGGAGTCGGCACTGAAGCTTTCTTT. This translates into CASSYRGPGVGTEAFF.